One and the same sample provided the 14 T cell receptor beta chains below, sequenced in a study of Tregs in tolerant kidney transplant recipients. Clones were sequenced by immunoSEQ multiplex PCR, and TCRdb holds only the in-frame ones, with some missing. The sample has about 77,000 clones, roughly 98% seen once; the top ten hold 0.56%. The sample was CD4+ T cells from blood, taken before the transplant. Source of these receptors: a human donor who received a combined kidney and bone marrow transplant.

The V gene is TRBV7-6, the J gene TRBJ2-1; TRBD2 agrees at 7 bases. The J segment lost 4 bases and the V segment lost 0 bases, leaving 3 bases of the junction unmatched. From germline, CDR1 is SGHVS and CDR2 FNYEAQ. This CDR3 has 15 amino acids. CDR3 sequence: CASSLAGGPYNEQFF. In nucleotides, the CDR3 is TGTGCCAGCAGCTTAGCGGGAGGGCCGTACAATGAGCAGTTCTTC.

V usage is TRBV9 and J usage is TRBJ2-7, with 8 bases aligning to TRBD1. The CDR3 spans 14 residues. V shed 4 bases, J shed 4 bases, and the junction held 7 bases outside the gene matches. Germline V CDR1 and CDR2: SGDLS, YYNGEE. CDR3 sequence (DNA): TGTGCCAGCAGCCCCCTGGACAGGGTGTACGAGCAGTACTTC. Translating gives CASSPLDRVYEQYF.

J is TRBJ2-3 and V is TRBV7-9; 8 positions match TRBD1. CDR3 length: 17 residues. Trimming took 5 bases from V and 2 from J; bases not matched to a gene: 12. Germline-derived CDR1 and CDR2 are SEHNR and FQNEAQ (reference sequence). CDR3 DNA sequence: TGTGCCAGCAGCCGGACAGGGCTCAGCGGTTCCACAGATACGCAGTATTTT. This sequence encodes CASSRTGLSGSTDTQYF.

V and J are TRBV5-1 and TRBJ1-1, with D possibly being TRBD1 (5 bases). This CDR3 is built from 12 residues. Germline CDR1 reads SGHRS; CDR2 reads YFSETQ. V was shortened by 5 bases and J by 3 bases, with 8 bases between the two germline ends. The CDR3 region is CASRGRDTEAFF. The CDR3 DNA reads as TGCGCCAGCAGAGGCAGGGACACTGAAGCTTTCTTT.

CDR3 sequence: CSARDSNGPQHF. In DNA, the CDR3 is TGCAGCGCTAGGGACAGTAACGGGCCCCAGCATTTT. The V gene is TRBV29-1, the J gene TRBJ1-5; 7 nucleotides line up with TRBD1. Germline trimming cut 7 bases from V and 9 bases from J; bases unmatched to any gene: 9. The CDR3 runs to 12 residues. Germline CDR1 reads SQVTM; CDR2 reads ANQGSEA.

The V and J genes are TRBV6-6 and TRBJ1-4, with 7 bases identical to TRBD1. CDR1 and CDR2 (germline): MNHNY, SVGAGI (reference sequence). The CDR3 spans 15 residues. The ends lost 2 bases at V and 7 bases at J; junction bases unmatched: 7. CDR3 region: CASSYRDRWVEKLFF. The CDR3 nucleotides read TGTGCCAGCAGTTACAGGGACAGATGGGTTGAAAAACTGTTTTTT.

The chain recombines TRBV11-3 with TRBJ2-7; TRBD1 is a possible D gene (5 bases). The CDR3 covers 14 residues. Germline CDR1 SGHNT, CDR2 YENEEA. V lost 0 bases and J lost 3, with 9 bases in between. The CDR3 is CASSLEAGHYEQYF. In DNA, the CDR3 is TGTGCCAGCAGCTTAGAGGCAGGGCACTACGAGCAGTACTTC.

The chain couples TRBV27 to TRBJ1-1; D is unresolved. Germline CDR1 reads MNHEY; CDR2 reads SMNVEV (reference sequence). V dropped 2 bases and J dropped 6 bases, with 16 bases sitting between them. The CDR3 consists of 15 residues. CDR3 coding DNA: TGTGCCAGCAGTTTAGGCTGGGTCCGCGGCGCTGAAGCTTTCTTT. Translating gives CASSLGWVRGAEAFF.

This clone showed up just once. The V and J genes are TRBV5-4 and TRBJ2-1, with a weak D call TRBD2 (6 bases). V dropped 0 bases and J dropped 8 bases, with 12 bases sitting between them. This CDR3 spans 14 amino acids. CDR1 and CDR2 (germline): SGHNT, YYREEE (reference sequence). The CDR3 DNA sequence: TGTGCCAGCAGCTTGGGGTCCCGACTAGATGAGCAGTTCTTC. As protein: CASSLGSRLDEQFF.

The rearrangement joins TRBV14 to TRBJ2-5, with a possible D match to TRBD1 (5 bases). CDR3 size: 15 residues. Trimming took 6 bases from V and 3 from J, leaving 17 bases between them. Germline V gene sequence: CDR1 SGHDN, CDR2 FVKESK. CDR3 coding DNA: TGTGCCAGCAGTCCCCGTTTGGGGCGAGAAGAGACCCAGTACTTC. Amino acid sequence: CASSPRLGREETQYF.

The gene calls are TRBV5-1 and TRBJ2-7; 7 nucleotides line up with TRBD1. With 3 bases clipped from V and 5 bases from J, the junction kept 11 bases outside the gene matches. This CDR3 region has 15 residues. The germline gives CDR1 SGHRS, CDR2 YFSETQ. The CDR3 DNA follows: TGCGCCAGCAGCTCGGTAGGGGGCCCCTCACACGAGCAGTACTTC. The encoded protein is CASSSVGGPSHEQYF.

V usage is TRBV7-4 and J usage is TRBJ1-3; 8 bases are a match to TRBD1. Germline loops: CDR1 SGHVT, CDR2 SQSDAQ. CDR3 size: 16 residues. Germline trimming cut 5 bases from V and 0 bases from J; bases unmatched to any gene: 6. CDR3 sequence: CASSPPGQVSGNTIYF. Written as DNA, the CDR3 is TGTGCCAGCAGCCCCCCGGGACAGGTCTCTGGAAACACCATATATTTT.

The CDR3 nucleotides read TGCAGCGTTGTAGTAGGGGCAAGGAACACTGAAGCTTTCTTT. It translates to CSVVVGARNTEAFF. The rearrangement joins TRBV29-1 to TRBJ1-1; maybe TRBD1 (5 bases). Germline CDR1 and CDR2: SQVTM and ANQGSEA. The CDR3 covers 14 residues. The V and J ends lost 4 bases and 1 base respectively, with 13 bases between them.

The rearrangement uses TRBV2 and TRBJ2-2; 9 bases fit TRBD1. Germline V gene lookup returns CDR1 SNHLY and CDR2 FYNNEI. After removal of 5 bases from V and 3 bases from J, the junction contained 4 bases not matched to a gene. The CDR3 consists of 15 residues. DNA of the CDR3: TGTGCCAGCAGTTGGGACAGGGCGGACACCGGGGAGCTGTTTTTT. Its translation: CASSWDRADTGELFF.